The rows below give T cell receptor beta chains drawn from one sample of a study of spatial heterogeneity in lung cancer. Using its own MiXCR run on the 5' RACE reads, TCRdb lists one record per CDR3 protein. The repertoire holds about 48,000 distinct CDR3 sequences, approximately 5.3% seen once, with 11% in the top ten. The specimen comprised PBMCs, sampled at surgery. These receptors were obtained from a male donor with early-stage non-small cell lung cancer. Each CDR3 is given with its conserved first and last residue. D genes are given only for firm matches. A clone size is listed for some rows: how often the clone was seen (once, few, many), or a class if it is expanded.

CDR3aa,CDR3nt,d_gene,j_gene,v_gene,abundance
CSANGQGFSETQYF,TGCAGTGCCAACGGACAGGGTTTTTCAGAGACCCAGTACTTC,TRBD1,TRBJ2-5,TRBV20-1,many
CATHRPGTGTYEQYF,TGTGCCACTCACAGACCCGGGACAGGGACCTACGAGCAGTACTTC,TRBD1,TRBJ2-7,TRBV6-2/TRBV6-3,many
CASSLLRRDEQFF,TGTGCCAGCAGTTTACTGCGACGGGATGAGCAGTTCTTC,-,TRBJ2-1,TRBV12-3/TRBV12-4,many
CASSLRQPSEQYF,TGCGCCAGCAGCTTGAGGCAGCCGTCGGAGCAGTACTTC,-,TRBJ2-7,TRBV5-1,many
CASSLSGRGTGELFF,TGCGCCAGCAGCCTGAGCGGGAGAGGCACCGGGGAGCTGTTTTTT,TRBD2,TRBJ2-2,TRBV5-1,many
CASSVVSEANVLTF,TGTGCCAGCAGCGTGGTGTCTGAGGCCAACGTCCTGACTTTC,-,TRBJ2-6,TRBV9,-
CASSHPGQKETQYF,TGCGCCAGCAGCCACCCGGGACAGAAAGAGACCCAGTACTTC,TRBD1,TRBJ2-5,TRBV4-1,many
CASSPGGGTEQYF,TGTGCCAGCAGCCCCGGAGGGGGCACCGAGCAGTACTTC,-,TRBJ2-7,TRBV3-1,many
CSASRDTFTEAFF,TGCAGTGCTTCTCGGGACACGTTCACTGAAGCTTTCTTT,-,TRBJ1-1,TRBV20-1,many
CAWNGPFGGNQPQHF,TGTGCCTGGAATGGACCCTTTGGGGGCAATCAGCCCCAGCATTTT,-,TRBJ1-5,TRBV30,many
CASSLSRTATISSQHF,TGTGCCAGCAGTTTATCTCGGACAGCTACAATCAGCTCCCAGCATTTT,-,TRBJ1-5,TRBV27,many
CSARDGGTSGTYEQYF,TGCAGTGCTAGAGATGGAGGGACTAGCGGGACCTACGAGCAGTACTTC,TRBD2,TRBJ2-7,TRBV20-1,many
CATAGDTGLSGILHF,TGTGCCACTGCCGGGGACACAGGGCTCAGCGGAATCCTCCACTTT,-,TRBJ1-6,TRBV10-3,many
CSARYGSSDEQYF,TGCAGTGCTAGGTACGGGAGTTCAGACGAGCAGTACTTC,-,TRBJ2-7,TRBV20-1,many
CASSSPVPYEQYF,TGTGCCAGCAGTTCGCCAGTCCCCTACGAGCAGTACTTC,-,TRBJ2-7,TRBV28,many
CASRQGEITNEKLFF,TGCGCCAGCAGACAGGGGGAGATAACTAATGAAAAACTGTTTTTT,TRBD1,TRBJ1-4,TRBV5-1,many
CASSGGTGDRQPQHF,TGTGCCAGCAGTGGCGGGACAGGGGATCGACAGCCCCAGCATTTT,TRBD1,TRBJ1-5,TRBV28,many
CASSQLAVTSYNEQFF,TGTGCCAGCAGCCAACTAGCGGTCACCTCCTACAATGAGCAGTTCTTC,TRBD2,TRBJ2-1,TRBV6-1,few